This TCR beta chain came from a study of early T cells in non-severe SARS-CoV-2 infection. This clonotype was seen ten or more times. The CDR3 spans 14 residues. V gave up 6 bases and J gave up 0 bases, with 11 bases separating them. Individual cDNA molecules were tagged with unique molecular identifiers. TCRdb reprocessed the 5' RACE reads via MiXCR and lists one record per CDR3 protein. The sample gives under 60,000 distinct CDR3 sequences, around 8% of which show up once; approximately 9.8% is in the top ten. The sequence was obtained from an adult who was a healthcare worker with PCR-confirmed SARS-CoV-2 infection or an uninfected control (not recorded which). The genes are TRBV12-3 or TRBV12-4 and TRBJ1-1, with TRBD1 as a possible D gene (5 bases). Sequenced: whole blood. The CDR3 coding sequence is TGTGCCAGCAGATACCGGGACTTGAACACTGAAGCTTTCTTT. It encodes CASRYRDLNTEAFF.